Listed below are T cell receptor beta chains from one sample, sequenced in a study of blood T cells in healthy people across ages. TCRdb passed the 5' RACE reads through MiXCR, listing each CDR3 protein once. The repertoire holds approximately 900,000 distinct CDR3 sequences, with roughly 29% as singletons. The sample also formed part of further work on T cells of mothers and their children.

Sequencing was carried out using blood. The receptors derive from a woman aged 40 to 49 in good health. CDR3s include the opening cysteine and the closing phenylalanine or tryptophan. Fields, in order: V gene, J gene, D gene, clone size, CDR3 protein, CDR3 DNA. A D gene is named only where the DNA matches it firmly. Some rows mark clone size as missing; the rest say once, few, many or name a class of expanded clone.

v_call: TRBV5-5
j_call: TRBJ1-1
d_call: NA
clone_size: many
cdr3_aa: CASSFPVSTEAFF
cdr3_nt: TGTGCCAGCAGCTTTCCTGTAAGCACTGAAGCTTTCTTT

v_call: TRBV24-1
j_call: TRBJ2-1
d_call: TRBD1
clone_size: NA
cdr3_aa: CATSDQGQGYEQFF
cdr3_nt: TGTGCCACCAGTGACCAAGGACAGGGATACGAGCAGTTCTTC

v_call: TRBV7-2
j_call: TRBJ2-7
d_call: NA
clone_size: NA
cdr3_aa: CASSLGYETSGWFSYEQYF
cdr3_nt: TGTGCCAGCAGCTTAGGCTATGAGACTAGTGGGTGGTTCTCCTACGAGCAGTACTTC

v_call: TRBV28
j_call: TRBJ2-1
d_call: NA
clone_size: many
cdr3_aa: CASSTTRNEQFF
cdr3_nt: TGTGCCAGCAGTACGACCCGGAATGAGCAGTTCTTC

v_call: TRBV12-3/TRBV12-4
j_call: TRBJ1-1
d_call: NA
clone_size: few
cdr3_aa: CASRMYGRLEAFF
cdr3_nt: TGTGCCAGCAGAATGTATGGGCGTCTAGAAGCTTTCTTT

v_call: TRBV3-1
j_call: TRBJ1-4
d_call: NA
clone_size: once
cdr3_aa: CASSLKGTFEKLFF
cdr3_nt: TGTGCCAGCAGCCTAAAAGGGACGTTTGAAAAACTGTTTTTT

v_call: TRBV29-1
j_call: TRBJ1-1
d_call: NA
clone_size: many
cdr3_aa: CSVPGLLGAFF
cdr3_nt: TGCAGCGTTCCTGGACTGCTGGGAGCTTTCTTT

v_call: TRBV29-1
j_call: TRBJ1-5
d_call: NA
clone_size: few
cdr3_aa: CSVVFRFGNQPQHF
cdr3_nt: TGCAGCGTTGTATTCAGGTTTGGCAATCAGCCCCAGCATTTT

v_call: TRBV5-4
j_call: TRBJ2-1
d_call: NA
clone_size: few
cdr3_aa: CASSATREQFF
cdr3_nt: TGTGCCAGCAGCGCAACACGTGAGCAGTTCTTC

v_call: TRBV29-1
j_call: TRBJ1-2
d_call: NA
clone_size: many
cdr3_aa: CSVDPLAVGYGYTF
cdr3_nt: TGCAGCGTTGACCCCCTGGCGGTAGGCTATGGCTACACCTTC

v_call: TRBV10-2
j_call: TRBJ2-7
d_call: TRBD2
clone_size: NA
cdr3_aa: CASLAGATSNSYEQYF
cdr3_nt: TGCGCCAGCCTAGCGGGGGCTACCTCGAACTCCTACGAGCAGTACTTC

v_call: TRBV19
j_call: TRBJ2-1
d_call: TRBD2
clone_size: NA
cdr3_aa: CASQPPGLANRDEQFF
cdr3_nt: TGTGCCAGCCAGCCACCGGGACTAGCGAATAGGGATGAGCAGTTCTTC

v_call: TRBV7-2
j_call: TRBJ2-1
d_call: NA
clone_size: many
cdr3_aa: CASSLVPYEQFF
cdr3_nt: TGTGCCAGCAGCTTAGTCCCCTATGAGCAGTTCTTC

v_call: TRBV9
j_call: TRBJ2-3
d_call: NA
clone_size: NA
cdr3_aa: CASSLTGGRGDTQYF
cdr3_nt: TGTGCCAGCAGCCTCACAGGAGGCCGGGGAGATACGCAGTATTTT

v_call: TRBV20-1
j_call: TRBJ1-1
d_call: NA
clone_size: few
cdr3_aa: CSASTGNTEAFF
cdr3_nt: TGCAGTGCTTCCACAGGGAACACTGAAGCTTTCTTT

v_call: TRBV12-3/TRBV12-4
j_call: TRBJ2-7
d_call: NA
clone_size: many
cdr3_aa: CASGFKFEQYF
cdr3_nt: TGTGCCAGTGGGTTTAAGTTCGAGCAGTACTTC

v_call: TRBV11-2
j_call: TRBJ1-2
d_call: NA
clone_size: many
cdr3_aa: CASSLARINYGYTF
cdr3_nt: TGTGCCAGCAGCTTAGCACGGATTAACTATGGCTACACCTTC

v_call: TRBV5-1
j_call: TRBJ1-2
d_call: NA
clone_size: few
cdr3_aa: CASSSNPDGYTF
cdr3_nt: TGCGCCAGCAGCTCAAATCCAGACGGCTACACCTTC

v_call: TRBV12-3/TRBV12-4
j_call: TRBJ2-6
d_call: NA
clone_size: many
cdr3_aa: CATAPGGVWANVLTF
cdr3_nt: TGTGCCACGGCCCCTGGGGGCGTCTGGGCCAACGTCCTGACTTTC

v_call: TRBV7-9
j_call: TRBJ2-3
d_call: NA
clone_size: NA
cdr3_aa: CASSLGRGTSTDTQYF
cdr3_nt: TGTGCCAGCAGCTTAGGTCGGGGGACGAGCACAGATACGCAGTATTTT

v_call: TRBV24-1
j_call: TRBJ2-1
d_call: NA
clone_size: NA
cdr3_aa: CATSDLEEISEQFF
cdr3_nt: TGTGCCACCAGTGACTTGGAAGAGATCAGTGAGCAGTTCTTC

v_call: TRBV5-8
j_call: TRBJ2-5
d_call: TRBD2
clone_size: few
cdr3_aa: CASSLGLVEGETQYF
cdr3_nt: TGTGCCAGCAGCCTGGGACTAGTGGAGGGGGAGACCCAGTACTTC

v_call: TRBV29-1
j_call: TRBJ1-1
d_call: NA
clone_size: NA
cdr3_aa: CSVRKVGTEAFF
cdr3_nt: TGCAGCGTTAGGAAGGTGGGCACTGAAGCTTTCTTT

v_call: TRBV6-2/TRBV6-3
j_call: TRBJ2-7
d_call: NA
clone_size: many
cdr3_aa: CASRTQGTGYEQYF
cdr3_nt: TGTGCCAGCAGGACACAGGGAACAGGCTACGAGCAGTACTTC